This TCR beta chain stems from a study of graft-versus-host responses after intestinal transplantation. Study overall: Recipients uniformly received anti-thymocyte globulin induction, followed by tacrolimus and steroids for roughly 3 years.

Measured with immunoSEQ multiplex PCR; TCRdb has only the in-frame clones, and not every one. The table has more than 20,000 clones, 83% seen once. To note about this clone: What it recognizes is unknown.

Study observations and caveats: Peak circulating GvH clone levels tracked with early post-transplant HvG declines.

The sequence came from a human patient who received an intestinal transplant, so some T cells may come from the graft donor. The material was PBMCs, obtained almost 29 days after intestinal transplant.

DNA for the CDR3: TGTGCCAGCAGTAAACAGGGGGTAGACGAGCAGTACTTC. Protein product: CASSKQGVDEQYF. The chain uses TRBV28 and TRBJ2-7; 8 bases map to TRBD1. V lost 5 bases, J lost 5 bases, and 5 bases stayed unmatched. Per germline, CDR1 MDHEN and CDR2 SYDVKM. The CDR3 consists of 13 residues.